These T cell receptor beta chains were read from a single sample in a study of spatial heterogeneity in lung cancer. MiXCR was run by TCRdb on the 5' RACE reads, yielding one entry per CDR3 protein. The data show approximately 12,000 distinct CDR3 sequences, 9.5% to 13% seen once. The material sequenced was lung tumor tissue, taken at surgery. All receptors derive from a female donor with early-stage non-small cell lung cancer. CDR3s include the opening cysteine and the closing phenylalanine or tryptophan. D genes are given only for firm matches. The size field is filled for only some rows; it gives once, few, many or a size class.

>TRBJ2-5|many|NA|TRBV5-1
CASSLGLRQETQYF
TGCGCCAGCAGCTTGGGGTTGCGGCAAGAGACCCAGTACTTC
>TRBJ2-1|medium-sized|TRBD2|TRBV15
CATSRGVAPTSARNEQFF
TGTGCCACCAGCAGGGGTGTAGCCCCGACTAGCGCCCGCAATGAGCAGTTCTTC
>TRBJ2-5|NA|NA|TRBV11-1
CASSLAGETQYF
TGTGCCAGCAGCCTAGCAGGCGAGACCCAGTACTTC
>TRBJ1-6|NA|TRBD1|TRBV19
CAAGDRSNSPLHF
TGTGCCGCGGGGGACAGGAGTAATTCACCCCTCCACTTT
>TRBJ1-4|few|TRBD1|TRBV7-8
CASSLQGVDEKLFF
TGTGCCAGCAGCTTACAGGGGGTTGATGAAAAACTGTTTTTT
>TRBJ2-5|many|TRBD2|TRBV20-1
CSASRLAGAGETQYF
TGCAGTGCTAGTCGCCTAGCGGGAGCGGGCGAGACCCAGTACTTC
>TRBJ2-7|few|TRBD2|TRBV20-1
CSARELSGRYEQYF
TGCAGTGCTAGAGAGCTTAGCGGGAGGTACGAGCAGTACTTC
>TRBJ2-1|many|NA|TRBV11-2
CASSLVRANEQFF
TGTGCCAGCAGCTTAGTCAGGGCGAATGAGCAGTTCTTC
>TRBJ2-7|NA|TRBD2|TRBV6-2/TRBV6-3
CASSYSVLAESYEQYF
TGTGCCAGCAGTTACTCTGTGCTAGCGGAATCCTACGAGCAGTACTTC
>TRBJ1-6|many|NA|TRBV11-2
CASSLAGIDNSPLHF
TGTGCCAGCAGCTTAGCCGGCATTGATAATTCACCCCTCCACTTT
>TRBJ1-2|many|TRBD1|TRBV6-2/TRBV6-3
CASSYYGQVDGYTF
TGTGCCAGCAGTTACTACGGACAGGTGGATGGCTACACCTTC
>TRBJ2-2|many|NA|TRBV27
CASSLNTGELFF
TGTGCCAGCAGTTTAAACACCGGGGAGCTGTTTTTT
>TRBJ2-2|many|NA|TRBV12-3/TRBV12-4
CASSPGGGTGELFF
TGTGCCAGCAGTCCAGGGGGAGGCACCGGGGAGCTGTTTTTT
>TRBJ1-4|medium-sized|NA|TRBV19
CASSIGDVRSNEKLFF
TGTGCCAGTAGTATCGGGGACGTACGATCTAATGAAAAACTGTTTTTT
>TRBJ2-1|many|NA|TRBV20-1
CSARDQSLWDNNEQFF
TGCAGTGCTAGAGATCAGTCCCTTTGGGACAACAATGAGCAGTTCTTC